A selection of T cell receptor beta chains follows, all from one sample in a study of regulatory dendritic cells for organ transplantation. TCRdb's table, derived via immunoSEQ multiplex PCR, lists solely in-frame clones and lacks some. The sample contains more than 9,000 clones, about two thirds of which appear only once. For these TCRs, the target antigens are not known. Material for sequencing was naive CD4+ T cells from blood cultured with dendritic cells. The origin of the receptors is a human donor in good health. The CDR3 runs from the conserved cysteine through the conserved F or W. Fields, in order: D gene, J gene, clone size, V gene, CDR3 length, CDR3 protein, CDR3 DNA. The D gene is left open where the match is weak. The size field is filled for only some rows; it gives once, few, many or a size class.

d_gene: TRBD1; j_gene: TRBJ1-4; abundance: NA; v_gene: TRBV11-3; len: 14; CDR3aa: CASSLTQGSEKLFF; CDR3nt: TGTGCCAGCAGCTTAACACAGGGGTCGGAAAAACTGTTTTTT
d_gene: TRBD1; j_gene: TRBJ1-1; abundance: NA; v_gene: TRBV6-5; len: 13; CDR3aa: CASSQGAITEAFF; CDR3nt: TGTGCCAGCAGTCAGGGGGCGATCACTGAAGCTTTCTTT
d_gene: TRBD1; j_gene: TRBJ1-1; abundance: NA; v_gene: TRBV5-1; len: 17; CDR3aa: CASRSRDRGVVNTEAFF; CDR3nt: TGCGCCAGCCGGTCCCGGGACAGGGGAGTAGTGAACACTGAAGCTTTCTTT
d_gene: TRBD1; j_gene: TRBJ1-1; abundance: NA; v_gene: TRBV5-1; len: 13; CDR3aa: CASSLTGGSEAFF; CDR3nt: TGCGCCAGCAGCCTAACAGGGGGCTCTGAAGCTTTCTTT
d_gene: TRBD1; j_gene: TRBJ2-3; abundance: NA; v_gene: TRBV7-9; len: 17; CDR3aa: CASSPSPGQGSTDTQYF; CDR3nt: TGTGCCAGCAGCCCGTCCCCGGGACAGGGCAGCACAGATACGCAGTATTTT
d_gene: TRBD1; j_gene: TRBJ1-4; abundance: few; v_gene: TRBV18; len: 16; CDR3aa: CASSPPSTGGSEKLFF; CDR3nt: TGTGCCAGCTCACCACCGAGCACAGGGGGCAGTGAAAAACTGTTTTTT
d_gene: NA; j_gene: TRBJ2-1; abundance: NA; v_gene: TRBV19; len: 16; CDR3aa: CASSIFVVSSYNEQFF; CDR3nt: TGTGCCAGTAGTATATTCGTTGTGAGCTCCTACAATGAGCAGTTCTTC
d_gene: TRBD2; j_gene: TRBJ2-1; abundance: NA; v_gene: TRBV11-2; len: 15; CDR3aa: CASRPPGLAINEQFF; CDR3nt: TGTGCCAGCCGCCCCCCGGGACTAGCTATCAATGAGCAGTTCTTC
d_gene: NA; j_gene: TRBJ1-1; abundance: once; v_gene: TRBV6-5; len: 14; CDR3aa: CASSSRGWNTEAFF; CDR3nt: TGTGCCAGCAGTTCCCGCGGGTGGAACACTGAAGCTTTCTTT
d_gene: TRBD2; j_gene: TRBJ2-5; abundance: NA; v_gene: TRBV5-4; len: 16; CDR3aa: CASSLGPAGGLETQYF; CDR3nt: TGTGCCAGCAGCTTGGGCCCAGCGGGGGGGCTAGAGACCCAGTACTTC
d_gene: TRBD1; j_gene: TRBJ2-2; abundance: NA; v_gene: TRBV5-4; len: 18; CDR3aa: CASSLLGQGIANTGELFF; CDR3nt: TGTGCCAGCAGCTTGTTGGGACAGGGAATCGCGAACACCGGGGAGCTGTTTTTT
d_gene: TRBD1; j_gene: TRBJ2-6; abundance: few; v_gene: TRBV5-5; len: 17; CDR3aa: CASSQQGAQIGANVLTF; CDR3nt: TGTGCCAGCAGCCAACAGGGGGCGCAGATTGGGGCCAACGTCCTGACTTTC
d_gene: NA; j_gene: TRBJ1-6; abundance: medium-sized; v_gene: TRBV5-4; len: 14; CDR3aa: CASSLVGADSPLHF; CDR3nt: TGTGCCAGCAGCTTGGTTGGGGCTGATTCACCCCTCCACTTT
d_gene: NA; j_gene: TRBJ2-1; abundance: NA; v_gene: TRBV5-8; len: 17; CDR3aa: CASSRRERAGADREQFF; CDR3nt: TGTGCCAGCAGCCGGAGGGAAAGGGCGGGGGCCGACCGAGAGCAGTTCTTC
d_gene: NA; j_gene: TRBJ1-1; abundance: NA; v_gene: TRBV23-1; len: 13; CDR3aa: CASSRAGVTEAFF; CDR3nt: TGCGCCAGCAGTCGCGCAGGGGTAACTGAAGCTTTCTTT
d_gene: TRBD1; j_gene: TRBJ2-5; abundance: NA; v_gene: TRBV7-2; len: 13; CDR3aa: CASSRDRGETQYF; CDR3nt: TGTGCCAGCAGCCGGGACAGGGGGGAGACCCAGTACTTC
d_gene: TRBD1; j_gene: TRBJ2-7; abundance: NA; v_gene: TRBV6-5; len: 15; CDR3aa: CASIPVGTGSYEQYF; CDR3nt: TGTGCCAGCATCCCCGTCGGGACAGGGTCCTACGAGCAGTACTTC
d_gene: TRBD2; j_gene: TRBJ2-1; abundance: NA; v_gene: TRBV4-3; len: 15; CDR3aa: CASSRGGLPYNEQFF; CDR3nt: TGCGCCAGCAGCCGCGGGGGGCTACCCTACAATGAGCAGTTCTTC
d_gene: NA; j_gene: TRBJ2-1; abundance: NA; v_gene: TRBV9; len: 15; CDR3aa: CASSVTESSYNEQFF; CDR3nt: TGTGCCAGCAGCGTAACGGAGAGCTCCTACAATGAGCAGTTCTTC
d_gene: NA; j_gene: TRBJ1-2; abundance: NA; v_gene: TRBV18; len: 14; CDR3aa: CASSHRAGADGYTF; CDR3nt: TGTGCCAGCTCTCATAGGGCGGGGGCAGATGGCTACACCTTC
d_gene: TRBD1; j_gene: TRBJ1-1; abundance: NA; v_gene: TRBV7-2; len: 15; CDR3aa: CASSFNRGRNTEAFF; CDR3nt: TGTGCCAGCAGCTTTAACAGGGGGAGGAACACTGAAGCTTTCTTT
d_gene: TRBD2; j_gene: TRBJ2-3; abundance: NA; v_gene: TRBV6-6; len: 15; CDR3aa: CASSYEAGGVDTQYF; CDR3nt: TGTGCCAGCAGTTACGAGGCGGGGGGTGTTGATACGCAGTATTTT
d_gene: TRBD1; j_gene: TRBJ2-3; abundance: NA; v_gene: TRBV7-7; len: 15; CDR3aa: CASSLTGGKTDTQYF; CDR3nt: TGTGCTAGCAGCCTGACAGGGGGGAAGACAGATACGCAGTATTTT
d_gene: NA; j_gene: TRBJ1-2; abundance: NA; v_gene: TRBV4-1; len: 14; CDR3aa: CASSQTGVNYGYTF; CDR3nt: TGCGCCAGCAGCCAAACCGGGGTTAACTATGGCTACACCTTC
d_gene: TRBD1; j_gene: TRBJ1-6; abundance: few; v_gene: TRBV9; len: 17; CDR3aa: CASSVAPGQGGNSPLHF; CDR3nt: TGTGCCAGCAGCGTAGCTCCCGGACAGGGTGGTAATTCACCCCTCCACTTT
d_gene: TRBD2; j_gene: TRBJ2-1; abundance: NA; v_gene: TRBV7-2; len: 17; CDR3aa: CASSLALSSGHRDEQFF; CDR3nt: TGTGCCAGCAGCTTAGCGCTGTCTAGCGGGCATAGGGATGAGCAGTTCTTC
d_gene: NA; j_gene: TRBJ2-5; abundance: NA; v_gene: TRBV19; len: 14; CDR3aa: CASSIGQGWETQYF; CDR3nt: TGTGCCAGTAGTATAGGTCAGGGATGGGAGACCCAGTACTTC